This T cell receptor (beta chain) was documented in a study of T cell changes during pregnancy in multiple sclerosis. Data came from immunoSEQ multiplex PCR; TCRdb stores just in-frame clones and leaves some out. The sample comprises about 45,000 clones, approximately 91% of which are singletons, and approximately 1.3% rests with the top ten. Germline V gene sequence: CDR1 MDHEN, CDR2 SYDVKM. The V and J ends lost 6 bases and 0 bases respectively, with 15 bases between them. The CDR3 length is 16 residues. The rearrangement joins TRBV28 to TRBJ2-1; D is uncertain. The receptor comes from a female donor with multiple sclerosis, enrolled in a pregnancy study. Input material: PBMCs (not recorded whether the cells were cultured). CDR3 region: CASRSLEESSYNEQFF. DNA of the CDR3: TGTGCCAGCAGATCTTTAGAGGAAAGCTCCTACAATGAGCAGTTCTTC.